A single sample is the source of the 28 T cell receptor beta chains below, sequenced in a study of blood T cell repertoires in COVID-19. The assay was immunoSEQ multiplex PCR, and TCRdb's table has in-frame clones only and misses some. This sample has about 180,000 clones; about 82% occur once, and the top ten carry 7% to 10%. The sequenced sample was PBMCs or T cells enriched from blood (not recorded which). The source of these receptors is a woman in her thirties who had recovered from COVID-19.

The J gene is TRBJ2-1, the V gene TRBV3-1 (or the pseudogene TRBV3-2); TRBD2 might be the D (5 bases). Trimming stripped 0 bases from V and 2 bases from J, with 8 bases between. Germline V gene sequence: CDR1 LGHDT, CDR2 YNNKEL (reference sequence). The CDR3 is made up of 15 amino acids. The CDR3 nucleotides are TGTGCCAGCAGCCAAGATAGGGAGCCCTACAATGAGCAGTTCTTC. Protein sequence: CASSQDREPYNEQFF.

This chain joins TRBV9 and TRBJ1-3; D is uncertain. Trimming removed 7 bases at V and 4 bases at J, with 15 bases between. The CDR3 loop spans 14 amino acids. Germline V gene data show CDR1 as SGDLS and CDR2 as YYNGEE. The CDR3, as DNA: TGTGCCAGCGCTCCGGAGACGGAGGGAAACACCATATATTTT. This sequence encodes CASAPETEGNTIYF.

V gene TRBV19 combines with J gene TRBJ2-1, with D unresolved. The V gene's germline CDR1 is LNHDA and CDR2 SQIVND (reference sequence). The CDR3 runs 14 residues. V gave up 5 bases and J gave up 3 bases, with 11 bases separating them. DNA for the CDR3: TGTGCCAGTAGTCTGGCTCCTTACTACAATGAGCAGTTCTTC. Residues: CASSLAPYYNEQFF.

The chain uses TRBV6-5 and TRBJ1-2, with D possibly matching TRBD1 (5 bases). Germline loops: CDR1 MNHEY, CDR2 SVGAGI. The CDR3 covers 13 residues. Trimming took off 7 bases at V and 3 bases at J, with 12 bases between the two ends. Written as DNA, the CDR3 is TGTGCCAGCACCAACGGACACGACTATGGCTACACCTTC. Protein: CASTNGHDYGYTF.

About this clone: Mismatch with germline at one junction end may stem from a read error. The CDR3: CASSYVAGDYSEQFF. The CDR3 nucleotides are TGTGCCAGCAGTTACGTAGCGGGAGATTACAGTGAGCAGTTCTTC. The chain has TRBV28 and TRBJ2-1; TRBD2 matches at 9 bases. This CDR3 spans 15 amino acids. Looked up from germline, CDR1 is MDHEN and CDR2 is SYDVKM.

V and J are TRBV5-4 and TRBJ2-3; the D gene is possibly TRBD2 (6 bases). In germline, CDR1 is SGHNT, CDR2 YYREEE (reference sequence). Between the trimmed V and J ends, which lost 7 bases and 5 bases, there was a span of 17 bases. This CDR3 region has 14 residues. CDR3 nucleotides: TGTGCCAGCGCCCCGACGGGAGCCGGAGATACGCAGTATTTT. It encodes CASAPTGAGDTQYF.

This clone was seen only once. The gene calls are TRBV7-9 and TRBJ1-1; 8 bases fit TRBD1. The CDR3 is 15 amino acids. Germline CDR1 reads SEHNR; CDR2 reads FQNEAQ (reference sequence). V lost 3 bases, J lost 1 base, and 4 bases stayed unmatched. CDR3 DNA: TGTGCCAGCAGCTTCCCCGGGACAGGGAACACTGAAGCTTTCTTT. Its protein is CASSFPGTGNTEAFF.

This chain joins TRBV3-1 (or the pseudogene TRBV3-2) and TRBJ2-7, with D possibly TRBD1 on 5 matching bases. V shed 3 bases and J shed 7 bases, with 10 bases lying between them. Germline V gives CDR1 LGHDT, CDR2 YNNKEL (reference sequence). This CDR3 is built from 12 residues. CDR3 DNA sequence: TGTGCCAGCAGCCAGCCAGGGCGGGAGCAGTACTTC. Protein sequence: CASSQPGREQYF.

This clone was seen a handful of times. CDR3: CAWDSTGVYGYTF. CDR3 nucleotide sequence: TGTGCCTGGGACTCGACAGGGGTTTATGGCTACACCTTC. This rearrangement joins TRBV30 to TRBJ1-2, with 8 positions matching TRBD1. V shed 5 bases and J 5 bases; nucleotides not matched to a gene: 7. From germline, CDR1 is GTSNPN and CDR2 SVGIG (reference sequence). The CDR3 is made up of 13 amino acids.

The genes are TRBV27 and TRBJ2-6, with 9 bases aligning to TRBD1. Trimming cost V 4 bases and J 2 bases; bases outside gene matches: 6. There are 17 residues in the CDR3. Germline-derived CDR1 and CDR2 are MNHEY and SMNVEV (reference sequence). The CDR3 DNA sequence: TGTGCCAGCAGTTCTGGACAGGGGAGGACTGGGGCCAACGTCCTGACTTTC. This gives the protein CASSSGQGRTGANVLTF.

The CDR3 DNA follows: TGTGCCAGCAGCTTAGGACTAGCCAAAAACATTCAGTACTTC. Protein: CASSLGLAKNIQYF. This chain joins TRBV7-9 and TRBJ2-4; no clear D gene. The CDR3 spans 14 residues. V dropped 1 base and J dropped 0 bases, with 4 bases sitting between them. Germline-derived CDR1 and CDR2 are SEHNR and FQNEAQ (reference sequence).

V is TRBV5-1 and J is TRBJ2-7; 9 nucleotides agree with TRBD1. The V and J ends lost 2 bases and 3 bases, in that order; junction bases with no gene match: 3. There are 14 residues in the CDR3. Germline V gives CDR1 SGHRS, CDR2 YFSETQ. The CDR3 sequence is CASSFGTGSYEQYF. The CDR3 DNA follows: TGCGCCAGCAGCTTTGGGACAGGGAGCTACGAGCAGTACTTC.

This clone counts as medium-sized. V and J are TRBV6-1 and TRBJ1-6, with TRBD1 matching 10 bases. This CDR3 is built from 16 residues. J was trimmed by 5 bases and V by 4 bases; bases with no gene match: 5. Germline CDR1 is MNHNS and CDR2 is SASEGT. The CDR3 region has the DNA TGTGCCAGCAGTGCGGGGACAGGGGCGGATAATTCACCCCTCCACTTT. It translates to CASSAGTGADNSPLHF.

The CDR3 nucleotides are TGTGCCAGCAGGACAGGGTCTAGCACAGATACGCAGTATTTT. It translates to CASRTGSSTDTQYF. V usage is TRBV9 and J usage is TRBJ2-3; TRBD1 matches at 7 bases. The CDR3 runs 14 residues. V lost 5 bases, J lost 0 bases, and 3 bases stayed unmatched. The germline V gene encodes CDR1 SGDLS and CDR2 YYNGEE.

V is TRBV19 and J is TRBJ2-1; TRBD1 agrees at 8 bases. V gave up 5 bases and J gave up 3 bases; unmatched junction bases: 12. In germline, CDR1 is LNHDA, CDR2 SQIVND (reference sequence). The CDR3 covers 17 residues. The chain's CDR3 is CASSSGLVDRGYNEQFF. CDR3 DNA sequence: TGTGCCAGTAGTTCCGGTCTTGTCGACAGGGGCTACAATGAGCAGTTCTTC.

V is TRBV5-4 and J is TRBJ2-3; weak D call: TRBD2 (5 bases). CDR3 length equals 13 residues. CDR1 and CDR2 (germline): SGHNT, YYREEE (reference sequence). The germline V and J ends were trimmed by 7 bases and 5 bases, with 14 bases remaining between them. The DNA for the CDR3 is TGTGCCAGCGCCTCGGAGGCGGAAGATACGCAGTATTTT. The encoded protein is CASASEAEDTQYF. The full variable domain, rest sourced from reference TRBV5-4 and TRBJ2-3, is ETGVTQSPTHLIKTRGQQVTLRCSSQSGHNTVSWYQQALGQGPQFIFQYYREEENGRGNFPPRFSGLQFPNYSSELNVNALELDDSALYLCASASEAEDTQYFGPGTRLTVL.

The V gene is TRBV2, the J gene TRBJ2-7; 7 bases map to TRBD1. The CDR3 length is 16 residues. V dropped 5 bases and J dropped 2; count of bases not matched to a gene: 12. Per the germline V gene, CDR1 is SNHLY and CDR2 is FYNNEI. Written as DNA, the CDR3 is TGTGCCAGCAGTCCTGATCGGGACAGCTCTACCTACGAGCAGTACTTC. Translation: CASSPDRDSSTYEQYF.

The chain uses TRBV29-1 and TRBJ2-1, with D unresolved. Germline assignment: CDR1 SQVTM and CDR2 ANQGSEA. This CDR3 region has 13 residues. Trimming shortened V by 6 bases and J by 3 bases, and 12 bases separated the two germline ends. CDR3 sequence: CSVHASGYNEQFF. The CDR3 region has the DNA TGCAGCGTCCATGCATCAGGCTACAATGAGCAGTTCTTC.

This chain uses TRBV9 with TRBJ1-2; 7 bases are shared with TRBD1. CDR1 is SGDLS, CDR2 YYNGEE, per germline. This CDR3 comprises 15 residues. Trimming took 4 bases from V and 2 from J; bases not matched to a gene: 8. CDR3 loop: CASSFQGVLNYGYTF. The CDR3 nucleotides are TGTGCCAGCAGCTTTCAGGGGGTCCTCAACTATGGCTACACCTTC. The variable domain in full, completed from reference TRBV9 and TRBJ1-2, reads DSGVTQTPKHLITATGQRVTLRCSPRSGDLSVYWYQQSLDQGLQFLIQYYNGEERAKGNILERFSAQQFPDLHSELNLSSLELGDSALYFCASSFQGVLNYGYTFGSGTRLTVV.

The chain has TRBV5-1 and TRBJ1-1, with 10 bases matching TRBD1. Losses at the gene ends were 4 bases for V and 3 bases for J; bases not matched to a gene: 6. CDR3 length: 15 amino acids. CDR1 is SGHRS, CDR2 YFSETQ, per germline. The CDR3 region is CASSMTGGKHTEAFF. In DNA form, the CDR3 reads TGCGCCAGCAGCATGACAGGGGGCAAGCACACTGAAGCTTTCTTT.

The J gene is TRBJ1-1, the V gene TRBV11-3; a weak D match, TRBD1 (6 bases). Germline loops: CDR1 SGHNT, CDR2 YENEEA. This CDR3 is built from 14 residues. V was clipped by 2 bases and J by 5 bases, with 12 bases between them. The CDR3 reads CASSLRGAGTEAFF. CDR3 DNA: TGTGCCAGCAGCTTACGGGGGGCAGGAACTGAAGCTTTCTTT.

The chain is built from TRBV3-1 (or the pseudogene TRBV3-2) and TRBJ2-3, with unresolved D. CDR3 length equals 14 residues. Trimming stripped 2 bases from V and 3 bases from J, with 9 bases between. CDR1 is LGHDT, CDR2 YNNKEL, per germline (reference sequence). This CDR3 reads CASSQNPGTDTQYF. The CDR3 DNA reads TGTGCCAGCAGCCAAAACCCCGGGACAGATACGCAGTATTTT.

V usage is TRBV12-3 or TRBV12-4 and J usage is TRBJ1-4, with D perhaps matching TRBD1 (5 bases). The CDR3 is 13 residues long. V dropped 5 bases and J dropped 10 bases, with 14 bases sitting between them. The CDR3, as DNA: TGTGCCAGCAGTGGAGCCACAGGTTTAAAACTGTTTTTT. It translates to CASSGATGLKLFF.

The chain recombines TRBV6-5 with TRBJ1-2; D not certain. The CDR3 has 15 residues. In germline, CDR1 is MNHEY, CDR2 SVGAGI. V lost 2 bases and J 4 bases, leaving 14 bases between the germline ends. The CDR3 here is CASSYRVEVGYGYTF. CDR3 nucleotide sequence: TGTGCCAGCAGTTACAGGGTGGAGGTGGGCTATGGCTACACCTTC.

V and J are TRBV27 and TRBJ2-4, with no clear D. Germline V gene data show CDR1 as MNHEY and CDR2 as SMNVEV (reference sequence). The CDR3 extends over 16 amino acids. V gave up 3 bases and J gave up 7 bases, with 19 bases separating them. The CDR3 coding sequence is TGTGCCAGCAGTTTTATCCGAGCCCTTAACGAGAACATTCAGTACTTC. This translates into CASSFIRALNENIQYF.

This rearrangement joins TRBV19 to TRBJ2-5; 10 bases are shared with TRBD2. Germline assignment: CDR1 LNHDA and CDR2 SQIVND (reference sequence). This CDR3 comprises 16 residues. With 3 bases clipped from V and 5 bases from J, the junction kept 9 bases outside the gene matches. For the CDR3, the DNA is TGTGCCAGTAGTATCCGGGCTAGCGGGAGAGCGGAGACCCAGTACTTC. This encodes CASSIRASGRAETQYF.

The chain is built from TRBV13 and TRBJ2-7; 8 nucleotides line up with TRBD2. The CDR3 has 14 residues. The germline CDR1 and CDR2 sequences are PRHDT and FYEKMQ (reference sequence). V was pared by 6 bases and J by 3 bases, with 7 bases of the junction left unmatched. This CDR3 reads CASRTGGGGYEQYF. The CDR3 DNA is TGTGCCAGCAGGACCGGGGGGGGTGGCTACGAGCAGTACTTC. Based on the CDR3 plus reference TRBV13 and TRBJ2-7, the full variable domain is AAGVIQSPRHLIKEKRETATLKCYPIPRHDTVYWYQQGPGQDPQFLISFYEKMQSDKGSIPDRFSAQQFSDYHSELNMSSLELGDSALYFCASRTGGGGYEQYFGPGTRLTVT.

The CDR3 DNA is TGCAGCGTGACGACAGGGGGCGGCAATCAGCCCCAGCATTTT. Its protein is CSVTTGGGNQPQHF. J is TRBJ1-5 and V is TRBV29-1, with 10 positions matching TRBD1. J gave up 2 bases and V 6 bases, and 4 bases lay outside the gene matches. The V gene's germline CDR1 is SQVTM and CDR2 ANQGSEA. The CDR3 has 14 amino acids.